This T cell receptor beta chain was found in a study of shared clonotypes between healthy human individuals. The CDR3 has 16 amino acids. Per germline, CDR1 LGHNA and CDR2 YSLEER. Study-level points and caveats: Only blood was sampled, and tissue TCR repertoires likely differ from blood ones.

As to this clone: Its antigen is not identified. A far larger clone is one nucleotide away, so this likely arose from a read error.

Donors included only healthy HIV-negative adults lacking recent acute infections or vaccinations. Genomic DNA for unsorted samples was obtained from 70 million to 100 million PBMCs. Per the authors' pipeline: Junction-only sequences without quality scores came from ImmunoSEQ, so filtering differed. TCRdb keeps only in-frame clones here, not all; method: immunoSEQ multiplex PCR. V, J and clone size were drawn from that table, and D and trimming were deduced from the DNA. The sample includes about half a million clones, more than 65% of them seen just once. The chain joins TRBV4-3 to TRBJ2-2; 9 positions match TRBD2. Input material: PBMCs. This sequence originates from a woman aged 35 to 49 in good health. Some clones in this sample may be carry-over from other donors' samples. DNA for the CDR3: TGCGCCAGCAGCCAAGTTAGCGGGAGAGGCACCGTGGAGCTGTTTTTT. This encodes CASSQVSGRGTVELFF.